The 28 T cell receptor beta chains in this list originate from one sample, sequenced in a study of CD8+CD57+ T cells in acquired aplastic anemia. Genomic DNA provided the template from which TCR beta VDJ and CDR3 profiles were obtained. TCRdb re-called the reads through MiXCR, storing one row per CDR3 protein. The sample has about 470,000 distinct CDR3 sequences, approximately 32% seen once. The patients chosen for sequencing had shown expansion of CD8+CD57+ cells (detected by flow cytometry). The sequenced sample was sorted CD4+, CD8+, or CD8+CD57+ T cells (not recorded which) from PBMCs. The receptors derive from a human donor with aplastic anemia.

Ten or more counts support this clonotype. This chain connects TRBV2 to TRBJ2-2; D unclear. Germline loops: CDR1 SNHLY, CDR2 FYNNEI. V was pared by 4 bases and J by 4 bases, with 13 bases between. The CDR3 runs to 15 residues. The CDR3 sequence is CASSVWRESTGELFF. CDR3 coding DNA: TGTGCCAGCAGTGTGTGGAGAGAGTCCACCGGGGAGCTGTTTTTT.

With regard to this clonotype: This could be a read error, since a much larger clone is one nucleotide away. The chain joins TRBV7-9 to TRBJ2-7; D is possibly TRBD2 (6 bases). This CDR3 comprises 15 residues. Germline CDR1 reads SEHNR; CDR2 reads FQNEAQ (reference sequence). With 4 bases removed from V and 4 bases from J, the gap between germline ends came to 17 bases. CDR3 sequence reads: CASSSRDWVDYEQYF. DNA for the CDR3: TGTGCCAGCAGCTCAAGGGACTGGGTCGATTACGAGCAGTACTTC.

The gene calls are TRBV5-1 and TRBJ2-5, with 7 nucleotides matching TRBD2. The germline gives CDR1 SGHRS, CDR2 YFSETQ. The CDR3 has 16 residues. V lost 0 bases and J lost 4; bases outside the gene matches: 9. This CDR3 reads CASSLAGRERSETQYF. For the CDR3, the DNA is TGCGCCAGCAGCTTGGCGGGGCGGGAGCGGTCAGAGACCCAGTACTTC.

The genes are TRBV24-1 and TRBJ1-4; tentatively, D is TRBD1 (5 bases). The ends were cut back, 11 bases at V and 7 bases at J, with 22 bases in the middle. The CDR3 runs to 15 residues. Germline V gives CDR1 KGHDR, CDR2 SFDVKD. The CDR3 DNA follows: TGTGCCAGCATCTCTGGCGGGGATAGGGGTGAAAAACTGTTTTTT. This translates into CASISGGDRGEKLFF.

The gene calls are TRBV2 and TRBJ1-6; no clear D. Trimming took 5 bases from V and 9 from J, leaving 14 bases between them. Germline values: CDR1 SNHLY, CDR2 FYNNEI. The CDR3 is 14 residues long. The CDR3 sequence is CASSLPRHSSPLHF. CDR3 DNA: TGTGCCAGCAGTTTGCCCAGGCACTCTTCACCCCTCCACTTT.

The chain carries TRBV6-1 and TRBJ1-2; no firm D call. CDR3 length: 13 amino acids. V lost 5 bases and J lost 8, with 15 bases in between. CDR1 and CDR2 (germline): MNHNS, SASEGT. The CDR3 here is CASSQTASRGYTF. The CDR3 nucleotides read TGTGCCAGCAGTCAGACGGCAAGTAGGGGCTACACCTTC.

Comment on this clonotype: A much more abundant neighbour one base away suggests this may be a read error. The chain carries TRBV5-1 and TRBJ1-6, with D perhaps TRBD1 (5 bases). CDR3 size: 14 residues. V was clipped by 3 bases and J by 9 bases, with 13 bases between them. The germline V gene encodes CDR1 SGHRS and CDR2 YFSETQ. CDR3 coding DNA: TGCGCCAGCAGCTGGGACGGGGCTGGTTCACCCCTCCACTTT. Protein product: CASSWDGAGSPLHF.

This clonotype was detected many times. CDR3 nucleotides: TGTGCCAGCAGCTTGGGGACAGGGGCGGGAGGTGGCTACACCTTC. As protein: CASSLGTGAGGGYTF. The J gene is TRBJ1-2, the V gene TRBV7-9; 10 bases line up with TRBD1. V was clipped by 3 bases and J by 7 bases; unmatched bases: 8. In germline, CDR1 is SEHNR, CDR2 FQNEAQ (reference sequence). The CDR3 totals 15 residues.

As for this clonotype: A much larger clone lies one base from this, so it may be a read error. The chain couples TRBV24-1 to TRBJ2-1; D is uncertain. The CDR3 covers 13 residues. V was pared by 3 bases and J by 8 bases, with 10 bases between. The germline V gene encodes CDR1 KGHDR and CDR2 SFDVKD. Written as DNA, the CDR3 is TGTGCCACCAGTGATATAGGCCTGGATGAGCAGTTCTTC. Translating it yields CATSDIGLDEQFF.

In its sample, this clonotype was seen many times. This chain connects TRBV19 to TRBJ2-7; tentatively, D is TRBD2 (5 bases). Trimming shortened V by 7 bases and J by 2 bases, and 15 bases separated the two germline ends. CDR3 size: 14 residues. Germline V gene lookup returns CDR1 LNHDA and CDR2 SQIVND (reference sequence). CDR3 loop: CASTKTREPYEQYF. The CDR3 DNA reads TGTGCCAGTACCAAAACTCGGGAACCCTACGAGCAGTACTTC.

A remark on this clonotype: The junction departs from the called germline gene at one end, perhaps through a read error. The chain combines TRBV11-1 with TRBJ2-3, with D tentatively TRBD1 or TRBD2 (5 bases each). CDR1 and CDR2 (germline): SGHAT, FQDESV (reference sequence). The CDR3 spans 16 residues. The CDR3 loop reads CVSRELDFFSTDTQYF. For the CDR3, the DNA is TGTGTCAGCAGGGAACTAGACTTCTTTAGCACAGATACGCAGTATTTT.

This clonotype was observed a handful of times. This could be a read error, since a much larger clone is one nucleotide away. The chain's CDR3 is CASSPYLNTEAFF. DNA of the CDR3: TGTGCCAGCAGCCCTTACCTCAACACTGAAGCTTTCTTT. The chain employs TRBV2 and TRBJ1-1, with D hard to call. Per the germline V gene, CDR1 is SNHLY and CDR2 is FYNNEI. CDR3 length equals 13 residues. Between the trimmed V and J ends, which lost 6 bases and 2 bases, there was a span of 10 bases.

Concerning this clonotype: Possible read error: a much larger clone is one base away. Here the CDR3 reads CANSSISGPYEQYF. DNA for the CDR3: TGTGCCAACAGCTCAATTAGCGGGCCCTACGAGCAGTACTTC. The chain has TRBV7-8 and TRBJ2-7; 7 bases fit TRBD2. This CDR3 contains 14 residues. Germline V CDR1 and CDR2: SGHVS, FQNEAQ.

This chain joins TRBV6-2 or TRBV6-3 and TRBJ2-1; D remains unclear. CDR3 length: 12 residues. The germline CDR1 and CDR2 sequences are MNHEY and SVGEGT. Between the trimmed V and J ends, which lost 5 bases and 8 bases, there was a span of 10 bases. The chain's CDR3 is CASSQGMHEQFF. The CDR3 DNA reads TGTGCCAGCAGTCAAGGCATGCATGAGCAGTTCTTC.

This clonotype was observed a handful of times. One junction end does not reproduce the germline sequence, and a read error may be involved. The CDR3 nucleotides are TGTGCTAGCAGCTTAAGCGGGTTCTCTAGCACAGATACGCGGTATTTT. Its translation: CASSLSGFSSTDTRYF. The V call is TRBV7-7, the J call TRBJ2-3; a weak D match, TRBD2 (6 bases). This CDR3 comprises 16 residues. CDR1 and CDR2 (germline): SSHAT, FNYEAQ (reference sequence).

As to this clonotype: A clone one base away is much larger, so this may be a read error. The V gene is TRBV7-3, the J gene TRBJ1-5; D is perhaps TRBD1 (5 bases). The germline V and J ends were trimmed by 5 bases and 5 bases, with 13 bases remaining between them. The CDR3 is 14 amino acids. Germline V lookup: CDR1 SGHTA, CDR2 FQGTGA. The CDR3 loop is CASSPGGYDQPQHF. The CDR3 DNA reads TGTGCCAGCAGCCCCGGGGGGTATGATCAGCCCCAGCATTTT.

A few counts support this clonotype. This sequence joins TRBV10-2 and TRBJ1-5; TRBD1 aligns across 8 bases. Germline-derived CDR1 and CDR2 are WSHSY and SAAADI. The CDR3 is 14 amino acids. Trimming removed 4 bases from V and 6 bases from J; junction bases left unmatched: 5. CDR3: CASSGTDRGQPQHF. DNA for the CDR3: TGCGCCAGCAGTGGTACCGACAGGGGTCAGCCCCAGCATTTT.

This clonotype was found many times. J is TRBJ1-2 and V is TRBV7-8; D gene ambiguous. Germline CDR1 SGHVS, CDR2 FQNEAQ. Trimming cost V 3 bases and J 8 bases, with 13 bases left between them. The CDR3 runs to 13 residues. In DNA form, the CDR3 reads TGTGCCAGCAGCTTGGTTGAGACGGGAGGCTACACCTTC. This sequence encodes CASSLVETGGYTF.

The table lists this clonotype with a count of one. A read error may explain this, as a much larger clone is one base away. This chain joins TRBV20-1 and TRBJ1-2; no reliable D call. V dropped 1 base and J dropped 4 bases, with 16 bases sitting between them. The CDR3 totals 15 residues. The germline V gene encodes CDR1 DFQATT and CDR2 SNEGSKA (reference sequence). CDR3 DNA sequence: TGCAGTGCTAGAGGCCTAGATCAAGACGGCTATGGCTACACCTTC. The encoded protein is CSARGLDQDGYGYTF.

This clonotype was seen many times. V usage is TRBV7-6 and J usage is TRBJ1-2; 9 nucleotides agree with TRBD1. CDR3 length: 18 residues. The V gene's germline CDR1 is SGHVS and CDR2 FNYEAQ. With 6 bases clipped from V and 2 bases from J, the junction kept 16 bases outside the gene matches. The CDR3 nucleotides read TGTGCCAGCAGGGAGAAAATAGGGGACAGGGAGACCAACTATGGCTACACCTTC. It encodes CASREKIGDRETNYGYTF.

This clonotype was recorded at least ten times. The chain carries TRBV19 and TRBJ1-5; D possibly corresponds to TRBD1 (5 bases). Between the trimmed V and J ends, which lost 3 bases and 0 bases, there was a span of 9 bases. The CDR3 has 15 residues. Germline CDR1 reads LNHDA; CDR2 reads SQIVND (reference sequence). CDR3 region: CASSIGQVSNQPQHF. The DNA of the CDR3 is TGTGCCAGTAGTATCGGACAAGTTAGCAATCAGCCCCAGCATTTT.

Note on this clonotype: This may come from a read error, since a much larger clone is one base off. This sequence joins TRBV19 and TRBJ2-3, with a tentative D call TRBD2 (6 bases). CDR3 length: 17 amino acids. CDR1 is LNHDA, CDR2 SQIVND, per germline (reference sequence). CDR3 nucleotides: TGTGCCTGTAGTATCCGGGGCGGGGTAGGTGTCGCAGATACGCAGTATTTT. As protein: CACSIRGGVGVADTQYF.

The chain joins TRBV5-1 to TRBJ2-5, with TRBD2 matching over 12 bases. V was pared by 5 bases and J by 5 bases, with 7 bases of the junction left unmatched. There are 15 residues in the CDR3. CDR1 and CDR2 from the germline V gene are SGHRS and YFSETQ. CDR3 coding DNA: TGCGCCAGCAGGGAGACTAGCGGGGGACAGGAGACCCAGTACTTC. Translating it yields CASRETSGGQETQYF.

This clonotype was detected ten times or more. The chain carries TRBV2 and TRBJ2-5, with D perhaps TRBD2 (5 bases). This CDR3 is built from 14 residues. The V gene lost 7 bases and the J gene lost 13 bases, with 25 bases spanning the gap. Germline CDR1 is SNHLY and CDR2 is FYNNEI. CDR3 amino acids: CASNLEVTTAGRYF. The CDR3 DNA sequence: TGTGCCAGCAATCTTGAGGTGACTACCGCTGGACGGTACTTC.

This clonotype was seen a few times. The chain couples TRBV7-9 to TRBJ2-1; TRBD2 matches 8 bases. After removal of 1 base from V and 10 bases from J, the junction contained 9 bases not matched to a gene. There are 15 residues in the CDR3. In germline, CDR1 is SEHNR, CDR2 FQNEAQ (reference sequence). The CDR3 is CASSLDEAGGREQFF. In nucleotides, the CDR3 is TGTGCCAGCAGCTTAGACGAGGCGGGAGGTAGGGAGCAGTTCTTC.

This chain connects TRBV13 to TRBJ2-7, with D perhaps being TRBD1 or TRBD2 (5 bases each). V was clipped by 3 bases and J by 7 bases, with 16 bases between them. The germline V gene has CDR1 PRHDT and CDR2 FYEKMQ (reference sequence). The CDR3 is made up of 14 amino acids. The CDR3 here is CASSFRDGGWEQYF. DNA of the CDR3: TGTGCCAGCAGCTTCCGGGACGGCGGTTGGGAGCAGTACTTC.

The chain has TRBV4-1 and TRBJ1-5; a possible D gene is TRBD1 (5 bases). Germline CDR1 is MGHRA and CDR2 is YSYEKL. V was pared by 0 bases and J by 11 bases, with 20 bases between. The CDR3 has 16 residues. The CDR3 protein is CASSQDMAVQGSAQHF. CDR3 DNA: TGCGCCAGCAGCCAAGATATGGCGGTCCAGGGATCAGCCCAGCATTTT.

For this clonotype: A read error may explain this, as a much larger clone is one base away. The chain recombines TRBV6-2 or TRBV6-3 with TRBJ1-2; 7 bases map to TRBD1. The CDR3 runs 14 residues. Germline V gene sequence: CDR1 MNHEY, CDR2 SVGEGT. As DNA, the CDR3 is TGTGCCAGCAGTCGTACAGGGGAGGCGAATGGCTACGCCTTC. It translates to CASSRTGEANGYAF.